A selection of T cell receptor beta chains follows, all from one sample in a study of CD8+CD57+ T cells in acquired aplastic anemia. Using its own MiXCR run on the reads, TCRdb lists one record per CDR3 protein. The repertoire holds 150,000 to 200,000 distinct CDR3 sequences, with around 48% as singletons. The sample consisted of sorted CD4+, CD8+, or CD8+CD57+ T cells (not recorded which) from PBMCs. All receptors derive from a human donor with aplastic anemia. CDR3s include the opening cysteine and the closing phenylalanine or tryptophan. The D gene is left open where the match is weak. Only part of the rows carry a size: once, few, many, or a class if the clone is expanded.

>NA|TRBV25-1|NA|TRBJ1-2
CASSVDAIDGYTF
TGTGCCAGCAGTGTTGACGCGATCGATGGCTACACCTTC
>TRBD1|TRBV29-1|many|TRBJ1-1
CSVGRGLNTEAFF
TGCAGCGTAGGGAGGGGGCTGAACACTGAAGCTTTCTTT
>NA|TRBV2|NA|TRBJ2-3
CASSESPDSTDTQYF
TGTGCCAGCAGTGAAAGCCCGGACAGCACGGATACGCAGTATTTT
>TRBD1|TRBV29-1|NA|TRBJ1-1
CSVIDRAEGAFF
TGCAGCGTCATTGACAGGGCGGAGGGAGCTTTCTTT
>NA|TRBV25-1|NA|TRBJ1-4
CASSEYEGRNEKLFF
TGTGCCAGCAGTGAATATGAGGGCCGTAATGAAAAACTGTTTTTT
>TRBD2|TRBV14|NA|TRBJ2-7
CASSPRTSEDF
TGTGCCAGCAGCCCCCGGACTAGCGAAGACTTC
>NA|TRBV2|few|TRBJ1-2
CASTLGERYRF
TGTGCCAGCACTCTCGGCGAGAGATACAGATTC
>NA|TRBV5-1|many|TRBJ2-5
CASSLALSRRTRMETQYF
TGCGCCAGCAGCTTGGCACTCTCACGAAGGACAAGAATGGAGACCCAGTACTTC
>NA|TRBV19|many|TRBJ1-1
CASSMAQGGNTEAFF
TGTGCCAGTAGTATGGCTCAGGGCGGAAACACTGAAGCTTTCTTT
>TRBD2|TRBV9|few|TRBJ2-2
CASSASGGAFKTGELFF
TGTGCCAGCAGCGCCAGCGGGGGGGCCTTTAAAACCGGGGAGCTGTTTTTT
>TRBD2|TRBV9|many|TRBJ2-7
CASSVESGGRYEQYF
TGTGCCAGCAGCGTCGAGAGCGGGGGGAGGTACGAGCAGTACTTC
>NA|TRBV7-8|many|TRBJ2-1
CASSLKFYRVGDEQFF
TGTGCCAGCAGCCTAAAATTTTACAGGGTAGGTGATGAGCAGTTCTTC
>TRBD1|TRBV2|NA|TRBJ2-7
CASSQTGMHEQYF
TGTGCCAGCAGTCAGACAGGGATGCACGAGCAGTACTTC
>TRBD1|TRBV14|NA|TRBJ2-3
CASSRGTATDTQYF
TGTGCCAGCAGCCGAGGGACAGCCACAGATACGCAGTATTTT
>NA|TRBV7-2|NA|TRBJ2-2
CASSIDANTGELFF
TGTGCCAGCAGCATCGACGCTAACACCGGGGAGCTGTTTTTT
>TRBD1|TRBV29-1|many|TRBJ1-6
CSVGDRGGNSPLHF
TGCAGCGTTGGGGACAGGGGGGGAAATTCACCCCTCCACTTT
>NA|TRBV12-3/TRBV12-4|many|TRBJ1-6
CASSLRFDNRYNSPLHF
TGTGCCAGCAGTTTAAGGTTTGACAACAGGTATAATTCACCCCTCCACTTT
>NA|TRBV10-3|few|TRBJ2-3
CAISESGTSTDTQYF
TGTGCCATCAGTGAGTCGGGTACTAGCACAGATACGCAGTATTTT
>NA|TRBV2|many|TRBJ1-1
CASCRNMNTEAFF
TGTGCCAGCTGTCGCAACATGAACACTGAAGCTTTCTTT
>NA|TRBV20-1|NA|TRBJ2-7
CSARGLEGIYEQYF
TGCAGTGCTAGGGGGCTAGAGGGGATCTACGAGCAGTACTTC
>NA|TRBV5-6|NA|TRBJ1-1
CASSLGPTPTEAFF
TGTGCCAGCAGCTTGGGTCCAACCCCCACTGAAGCTTTCTTT
>TRBD1|TRBV19|once|TRBJ1-2
CASSIVGQPYGYTF
TGTGCCAGTAGTATAGTGGGACAGCCCTATGGCTACACCTTC
>TRBD2|TRBV20-1|NA|TRBJ2-7
CSARPGLASSYEQYF
TGCAGTGCTAGACCTGGACTAGCGAGCTCCTACGAGCAGTACTTC
>TRBD2|TRBV2|NA|TRBJ2-7
CASTEGLAETYEQYF
TGTGCCAGCACTGAGGGACTAGCGGAAACCTACGAGCAGTACTTC
>NA|TRBV20-1|many|TRBJ1-5
CSAGTTDSNQPQHF
TGCAGTGCTGGGACAACAGATAGCAATCAGCCCCAGCATTTT
>TRBD2|TRBV19|many|TRBJ2-3
CASKGSERGHTDTQYF
TGTGCCAGTAAGGGTTCGGAGCGGGGCCACACAGATACGCAGTATTTT
>TRBD2|TRBV24-1|NA|TRBJ2-5
CATSGGQETQYF
TGTGCCACTAGCGGGGGACAAGAGACCCAGTACTTC
>TRBD1|TRBV24-1|NA|TRBJ2-7
CATSDTGTGIHEQYF
TGTGCCACCAGTGACACCGGGACAGGGATCCACGAGCAGTACTTC
>NA|TRBV5-6|few|TRBJ1-1
CASSFVGSTEAFF
TGTGCCAGCAGCTTTGTGGGGAGCACTGAAGCTTTCTTT
>NA|TRBV5-1|many|TRBJ1-2
CASSLAQGNDGYTF
TGCGCCAGCAGCTTGGCCCAGGGGAACGATGGCTACACCTTC
>TRBD1|TRBV10-1|many|TRBJ2-3
CASSGQGTTDTQYF
TGCGCCAGCAGTGGACAGGGCACCACAGATACGCAGTATTTT
>NA|TRBV28|NA|TRBJ2-2
CASSHRAPWTGELFF
TGTGCCAGCAGTCACCGGGCCCCGTGGACCGGGGAGCTGTTTTTT
>NA|TRBV7-8|NA|TRBJ1-6
CASSPTDTDYNSPLHF
TGTGCCAGCAGCCCGACGGACACGGATTATAATTCGCCCCTCCACTTT
>NA|TRBV20-1|many|TRBJ1-2
CSARDHLRTDGYGYTF
TGCAGTGCTAGAGATCATTTGAGGACAGACGGCTATGGCTACACCTTC
>NA|TRBV20-1|NA|TRBJ1-5
CSARSPGQPQHF
TGCAGTGCTAGAAGCCCGGGCCAGCCCCAGCATTTT